The present TCR beta chain was sequenced within a study of cytomegalovirus exposure and HLA in healthy donors. Study context: The roughly 110 validation repertoires were produced on the same platform as the 650 or so repertoires of the first cohort. This was reported in a later analysis. Study-level results: The study designated 150 to 200 TCR beta chains cytomegalovirus-associated.

As concerns this clone: Its antigen is still unknown.

Germline CDR1 SGHNT, CDR2 YYREEE (reference sequence). The V and J ends lost 2 bases and 8 bases respectively, with 18 bases between them. This CDR3 has 15 amino acids. Libraries were prepared by immunoSEQ multiplex PCR; TCRdb keeps only in-frame clonotypes and omits some of them. The data hold about 120,000 clones, with over 65% observed a single time. The sample consisted of PBMCs. The V gene is TRBV5-4, the J gene TRBJ2-3; TRBD1 is a possible D gene (6 bases). The receptor was derived from a woman aged 25 to 39 in good health and CMV-seronegative. CDR3 sequence: CASSLLNRDIRTQYF. The CDR3 DNA is TGTGCCAGCAGCTTACTCAACCGGGACATCCGTACGCAGTATTTT.